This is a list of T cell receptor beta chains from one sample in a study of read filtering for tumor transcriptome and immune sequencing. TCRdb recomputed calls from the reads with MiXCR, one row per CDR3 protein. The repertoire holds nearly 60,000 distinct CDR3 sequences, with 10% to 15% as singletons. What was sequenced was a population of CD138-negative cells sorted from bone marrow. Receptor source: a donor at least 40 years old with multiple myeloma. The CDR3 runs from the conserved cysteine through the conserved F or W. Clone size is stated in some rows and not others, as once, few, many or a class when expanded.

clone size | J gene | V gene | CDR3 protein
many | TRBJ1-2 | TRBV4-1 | CASSPITGPLRGYTF
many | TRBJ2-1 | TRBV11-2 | CASSLEFSGGVYNEQFF
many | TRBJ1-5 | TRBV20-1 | CSATKGISNQPQHF
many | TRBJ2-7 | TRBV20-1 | CSARDFTAPTYEQYF
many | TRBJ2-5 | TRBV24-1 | CATSDLDPGQIETQYF
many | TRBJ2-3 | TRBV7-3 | CASGRQGGADTQYF
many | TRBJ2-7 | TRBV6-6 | CASSYWGRSSYEQYF
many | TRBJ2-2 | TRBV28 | CASRWTTGELFF
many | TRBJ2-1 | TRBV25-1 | CASSEYSGDREQFF
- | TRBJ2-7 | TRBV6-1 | CASSPNFSSFQYF
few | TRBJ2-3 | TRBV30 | CAWSVIGGGTDTQYF
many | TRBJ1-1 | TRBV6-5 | CASSGDGTVNYLNTEAFF
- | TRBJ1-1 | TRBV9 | CASSVSGQNTEAFF
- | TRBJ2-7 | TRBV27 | CAGSLETGTYEQYF
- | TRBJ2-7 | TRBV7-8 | CASSRIMSGQGPFDEQYF
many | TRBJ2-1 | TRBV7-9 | CASTDRTGSNNEQFF
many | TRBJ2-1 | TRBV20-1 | CSARDPLERGTGEQFF
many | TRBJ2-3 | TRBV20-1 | CSASLAGADTDTQYF
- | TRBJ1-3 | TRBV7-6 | CASRPRQGPRNTIYF
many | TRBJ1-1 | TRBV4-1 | CASSRGQVSNTEAFF
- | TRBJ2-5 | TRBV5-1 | CASSVQASQETQYF
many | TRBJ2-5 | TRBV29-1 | CSGTRDGRQETQYF
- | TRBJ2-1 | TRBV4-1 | CASSQDPPVTSGGWNEQFF
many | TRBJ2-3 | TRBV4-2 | CASSPRLAGGSSTDTQYF
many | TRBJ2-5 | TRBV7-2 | CASSFSGGETQYF
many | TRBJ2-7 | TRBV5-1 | CASSGGKGGFYEQYF
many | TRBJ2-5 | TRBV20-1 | CSARPLRGAHERETQYF
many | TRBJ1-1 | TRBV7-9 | CASSLDLGTAFF
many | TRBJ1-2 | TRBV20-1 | CSTKGGVNYGYTF
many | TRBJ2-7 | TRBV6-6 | CASRPSDGRDEQYF
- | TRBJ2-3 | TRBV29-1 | CSVERPAGRETDTQYF
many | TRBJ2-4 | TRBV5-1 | CASSRDENIQYF
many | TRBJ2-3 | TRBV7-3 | CASSQRASGGPKSTDTQYF
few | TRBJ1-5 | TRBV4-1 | CASSRRTGSNQPQHF
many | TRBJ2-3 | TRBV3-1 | CASSQRKQGRAPTTDTQYF